This is a list of T cell receptor beta chains from one sample in a study of T-cell memory formation after mild COVID-19. TCRdb redid the calling of the 5' RACE reads with MiXCR, one entry per CDR3 protein. The data contain hundreds of thousands of distinct CDR3 sequences, roughly 25% of them seen just once; the ten biggest clones take up under 15%. Sequencing used PBMCs or a T cell subset sorted from them (not recorded which). These receptors came from an adult woman who had mild COVID-19 (a few samples of this study predate the infection). Cell type and time point are not known. Both conserved end residues are part of each CDR3. D genes are given only for firm matches. The size field is filled for only some rows; it gives once, few, many or a size class.

clone size	V gene	D gene	J gene	CDR3 protein
NA	TRBV7-8	NA	TRBJ2-2	CASSLLRSLNTGELFF
few	TRBV12-3/TRBV12-4	NA	TRBJ2-7	CASKSLGYEQYF
few	TRBV9	NA	TRBJ1-1	CASSPTSYGSGTEAFF
NA	TRBV30	NA	TRBJ1-2	CAWSLTGPGYGYTF
NA	TRBV7-2	TRBD2	TRBJ2-3	CASRKTSGSENTQYF
NA	TRBV6-5	TRBD2	TRBJ2-1	CASSYSGRGGPNEQFF
NA	TRBV6-2/TRBV6-3	NA	TRBJ1-1	CASRLSGTQGGAFF
many	TRBV30	NA	TRBJ2-7	CAWTSKVTYEQYF
NA	TRBV4-3	TRBD2	TRBJ2-1	CASSQDLTLAGPYNEQFF
NA	TRBV20-1	TRBD1	TRBJ2-2	CSAQGAANTGELFF
few	TRBV5-1	NA	TRBJ2-5	CASTRRGNRDETQYF
many	TRBV24-1	NA	TRBJ2-1	CATSDGIRGFAEQFF
NA	TRBV5-1	TRBD1	TRBJ2-3	CASSQDRGATDTQYF
NA	TRBV7-9	TRBD2	TRBJ2-2	CASSNPLAGGMDPGELFF
once	TRBV9	TRBD2	TRBJ2-2	CASSVSGGALVGGTGELFF
NA	TRBV6-2/TRBV6-3	NA	TRBJ2-1	CASKVYSKVGQFF
few	TRBV3-1	NA	TRBJ1-2	CASSQDLRGYTF
NA	TRBV1	NA	TRBJ2-3	CTSSSRRPCGLDTQYF
few	TRBV24-1	NA	TRBJ1-5	CATSDPGGDGQPQHF
NA	TRBV12-3/TRBV12-4	NA	TRBJ2-7	CASSPVSNEYEQYF
once	TRBV12-3/TRBV12-4	TRBD1	TRBJ1-5	CASSLGDRVSNQPQHF
NA	TRBV12-3/TRBV12-4	NA	TRBJ1-1	CASSSSAGTTEAFF
few	TRBV18	NA	TRBJ1-5	CASSPPGAGSQPQHF
NA	TRBV9	NA	TRBJ2-7	CASSAREISYEQYF
NA	TRBV29-1	NA	TRBJ1-1	CSWGDTEAFF
few	TRBV25-1	NA	TRBJ2-7	CASSELAGEQYF
NA	TRBV30	NA	TRBJ2-1	CAWSVVAASNEQFF
many	TRBV10-3	NA	TRBJ2-7	CAISDYPEQYF
NA	TRBV5-6	NA	TRBJ2-3	CASSGDISDTQYF
NA	TRBV9	NA	TRBJ2-5	CASSEGDTAQYF
NA	TRBV19	NA	TRBJ2-1	CASSLMEVGYNEQFF
NA	TRBV29-1	TRBD1	TRBJ1-1	CSAGQGSFNTEAFF
NA	TRBV12-3/TRBV12-4	TRBD2	TRBJ2-5	CASSGTSGQETQYF
few	TRBV9	NA	TRBJ2-1	CASSVEGARYNEQFF
NA	TRBV9	TRBD2	TRBJ2-3	CASSALTSGTDTQYF
many	TRBV7-2	NA	TRBJ2-3	CASSLPVGTQYF
few	TRBV6-5	NA	TRBJ2-3	CASSYDRKKLDTDTQYF
few	TRBV14	TRBD2	TRBJ2-3	CASSLGSGRARGTDTQYF
NA	TRBV5-1	TRBD1	TRBJ2-1	CASSWTGGYNEQFF
few	TRBV6-5	TRBD1	TRBJ1-1	CASSRWTGDTEAFF
NA	TRBV12-3/TRBV12-4	TRBD1	TRBJ1-4	CASSLAGTVQGKLFF
few	TRBV15	TRBD2	TRBJ2-3	CATSSTSVLYTDTQYF
NA	TRBV30	NA	TRBJ1-5	CAWRNSQGNQPQHF
few	TRBV24-1	TRBD1	TRBJ1-2	CATSATGTDFYGYTF
few	TRBV30	TRBD2	TRBJ2-2	CAWSGLAGANTGELFF
NA	TRBV11-2	TRBD2	TRBJ2-3	CASSDQSGLVYDTQYF
NA	TRBV6-6	NA	TRBJ2-7	CASSIQAFYEQYF
NA	TRBV20-1	NA	TRBJ2-3	CSAWGLGTDTQYF
NA	TRBV25-1	NA	TRBJ1-6	CASSPAGGLYNSPLHF
few	TRBV7-9	NA	TRBJ2-1	CASSPLGSYNEQFF
NA	TRBV9	NA	TRBJ2-1	CASSPLGAGTVIGEQFF
few	TRBV4-3	NA	TRBJ2-7	CASSQDTGGRSYEQYF
few	TRBV5-1	TRBD2	TRBJ2-1	CASSVLAGGNYNEQFF
NA	TRBV4-3	TRBD2	TRBJ2-1	CASSQDGEREVPNEQFF
few	TRBV2	TRBD1	TRBJ2-7	CASSTGQGNEQYF
NA	TRBV12-3/TRBV12-4	NA	TRBJ2-7	CASSLVRDEQYF
few	TRBV30	TRBD2	TRBJ2-1	CAWQTSGVYNEQFF